This T cell receptor (beta chain) was retrieved from a study of T cells in localized non-small cell lung cancer. Of note for this clone: Its antigen remains unidentified.

Study outcomes and limitations: Appearance in adjacent lung was seen for a median approximately 60 of the top 100 tumor clones.

CDR3 size: 18 residues. Trimming removed 4 bases from V and 9 bases from J; junction bases left unmatched: 19. Germline-derived CDR1 and CDR2 are SGHKS and YYEKEE (reference sequence). Profiling relied on immunoSEQ multiplex PCR, and the TCRdb table lists in-frame clones only, not all of them. The table includes about 20,000 clones, over 70% detected once. V gene TRBV5-5 combines with J gene TRBJ2-1; TRBD2 agrees at 10 bases. Sequencing used PBMCs, obtained before any cancer treatment. The clonotype originates from a man aged 40 to 70 with stage II squamous cell lung carcinoma. The CDR3 is CASSGGTGLSGRATEQFF. For the CDR3, the DNA is TGTGCCAGCAGCGGGGGGACAGGACTCAGCGGGAGGGCCACTGAGCAGTTCTTC.